The 28 T cell receptor beta chains below come from one sample, sequenced in a study of T cells after yellow fever vaccination. MiXCR, run by TCRdb on the 5' RACE reads, gives a single entry per CDR3 protein. The sample consists of 170,000 or so distinct CDR3 sequences, 9.3% of them appearing once. The sample here was CD8+ T cells sorted from PBMCs, taken 45 days after the yellow fever booster vaccination. The receptors derive from a man aged 18 to 29 who received the YFV17D yellow fever vaccine.

The V and J genes are TRBV6-4 and TRBJ2-3, with 8 positions matching TRBD2. The CDR3 spans 14 residues. The germline CDR1 and CDR2 sequences are MRHNA and SNTAGT. Trimming cost V 2 bases and J 5 bases; bases outside gene matches: 3. The DNA for the CDR3 is TGTGCCAGCAGTGACCGGGGGGGCCAAGATACGCAGTATTTT. Translated: CASSDRGGQDTQYF.

J is TRBJ1-4 and V is TRBV7-9; the match to TRBD1 covers 7 bases. J gave up 8 bases and V 7 bases, and 16 bases lay outside the gene matches. The CDR3 consists of 16 residues. CDR1 is SEHNR, CDR2 FQNEAQ, per germline (reference sequence). CDR3 amino acids: CASTPDRPPEGEKLFF. CDR3 nucleotides: TGTGCCAGCACCCCGGACAGGCCTCCGGAGGGGGAAAAACTGTTTTTT.

This clonotype was observed many times. This rearrangement joins TRBV2 to TRBJ1-1; D is unclear. V gave up 3 bases and J gave up 6 bases, with 5 bases separating them. Germline CDR1 SNHLY, CDR2 FYNNEI. The CDR3 runs 11 residues. The CDR3 bases are TGTGCCAGCAGTGACGTGCCTGAAGCTTTCTTT. Translating gives CASSDVPEAFF.

In this sample, this clonotype turned up many times. This sequence joins TRBV12-3 or TRBV12-4 and TRBJ2-7; no clear D. This CDR3 region has 16 residues. The V end was cut by 4 bases, the J end by 1 base, with 17 bases between. The CDR3 reads CASSSPHIDGSYEQYF. For the CDR3, the DNA is TGTGCCAGCAGTTCGCCCCACATCGATGGATCCTACGAGCAGTACTTC.

This clonotype was detected only once. The gene calls are TRBV7-2 and TRBJ1-1; tentative D call: TRBD1 (5 bases). V was clipped by 2 bases and J by 0 bases, with 10 bases between them. Germline assignment: CDR1 SGHTA and CDR2 FQGNSA. The CDR3 consists of 15 residues. The CDR3 DNA is TGTGCCAGCAGCTTATGGGGGGAAATGAACACTGAAGCTTTCTTT. Its translation is CASSLWGEMNTEAFF.

Many counts were recorded for this clonotype. V and J are TRBV6-6 and TRBJ1-1; D gene ambiguous. V gave up 0 bases and J gave up 8 bases, with 19 bases separating them. The CDR3 covers 16 residues. Germline-derived CDR1 and CDR2 are MNHNY and SVGAGI (reference sequence). The CDR3 reads CASSYSTATRFSEAFF. The CDR3 nucleotides are TGTGCCAGCAGTTACTCGACGGCGACCCGTTTTTCAGAAGCTTTCTTT.

In its sample, this clonotype was seen a few times. J is TRBJ1-4 and V is TRBV7-3; D is ambiguous. The CDR3 contains 16 residues. Germline CDR1 and CDR2: SGHTA and FQGTGA. The V end was cut by 8 bases, the J end by 8 bases, with 24 bases between. This CDR3 reads CASLGSHRELGEKLFF. CDR3 in DNA: TGTGCCAGCTTAGGAAGTCATAGAGAATTAGGAGAAAAACTGTTTTTT.

The V and J genes are TRBV27 and TRBJ2-3, with a tentative D call TRBD2 (5 bases). CDR1 is MNHEY, CDR2 SMNVEV, per germline (reference sequence). The CDR3 has 16 amino acids. Trimming removed 1 base from V and 1 base from J, with 12 bases in between. The CDR3: CASSLLASSGTDTQYF. The DNA of the CDR3 is TGTGCCAGCAGTTTATTGGCTAGCAGCGGCACAGATACGCAGTATTTT.

CDR3 amino acids: CASSQEWETYEQYF. CDR3 bases: TGCGCCAGCAGCCAAGAGTGGGAAACCTACGAGCAGTACTTC. The J gene is TRBJ2-7, the V gene TRBV4-3; D is unclear. Germline CDR1 LGHNA, CDR2 YSLEER. V was clipped by 0 bases and J by 2 bases, with 8 bases between them. The CDR3 sequence is 14 residues long.

Ten or more counts support this clonotype. The genes are TRBV4-3 and TRBJ2-1; TRBD1 agrees at 8 bases. The CDR3 extends over 16 amino acids. Trimming took 0 bases from V and 7 from J; bases not matched to a gene: 8. Germline values: CDR1 LGHNA, CDR2 YSLEER. CDR3 in amino acids: CASSQDARRGLNEQFF. The CDR3 DNA reads as TGCGCCAGCAGCCAAGATGCCCGCAGGGGGCTGAATGAGCAGTTCTTC.

This clonotype was detected a few times. V is TRBV7-9 and J is TRBJ2-3; 14 nucleotides align to TRBD2. Germline assignment: CDR1 SEHNR and CDR2 FQNEAQ (reference sequence). Unmatched junction bases numbered 7, after V lost 5 bases and J lost 0 bases. The CDR3 sequence is 18 residues long. CDR3 coding DNA: TGTGCCAGCAGCCGCGGGACTAGCGGGGGATCTAGCACAGATACGCAGTATTTT. Protein: CASSRGTSGGSSTDTQYF.

This clonotype showed up many times. The rearrangement links TRBV19 to TRBJ2-7; D unresolved. Germline V gives CDR1 LNHDA, CDR2 SQIVND (reference sequence). The CDR3 covers 14 residues. Trimming removed 10 bases at V and 2 bases at J, with 18 bases between. The CDR3, as DNA: TGTGCCACCCGCACCTCATTGGAAACCTACGAGCAGTACTTC. This codes for CATRTSLETYEQYF.

The gene calls are TRBV4-3 and TRBJ2-2, with D uncertain. Germline-derived CDR1 and CDR2 are LGHNA and YSLEER. Trimming stripped 0 bases from V and 0 bases from J, with 11 bases between. CDR3 length equals 17 residues. The DNA of the CDR3 is TGCGCCAGCAGCCAAGATGAACGGTTCGCGAACACCGGGGAGCTGTTTTTT. Residues: CASSQDERFANTGELFF.

This clonotype was seen only a few times. The gene calls are TRBV27 and TRBJ1-1; D is ambiguous. The CDR3 extends over 14 amino acids. Trimming took off 0 bases at V and 6 bases at J, with 11 bases between the two ends. The germline V gene has CDR1 MNHEY and CDR2 SMNVEV (reference sequence). As DNA, the CDR3 is TGTGCCAGCAGTTTATCGCACGGACGTCCTGAAGCTTTCTTT. This gives the protein CASSLSHGRPEAFF.

In this sample, this clonotype turned up a few times. The gene calls are TRBV6-2 or TRBV6-3 and TRBJ2-7; D remains ambiguous. The CDR3 consists of 14 residues. V lost 0 bases, J lost 3 bases, and 9 bases lay in between. The germline CDR1 and CDR2 sequences are MNHEY and SVGEGT. CDR3 DNA sequence: TGTGCCAGCAGTTACTCGGGCCTATACTACGAGCAGTACGTC. Its protein product is CASSYSGLYYEQYV.

This clonotype was counted a few times. The chain joins TRBV4-2 to TRBJ2-2; a weak D match, TRBD1 (5 bases). This CDR3 spans 16 amino acids. V was clipped by 0 bases and J by 5 bases, with 13 bases between them. Germline CDR1 LGHNA, CDR2 YNFKEQ. Here the CDR3 reads CASSQDFSGRTGELFF. The CDR3 nucleotides are TGTGCCAGCAGCCAAGATTTTTCAGGGCGGACCGGGGAGCTGTTTTTT.

This clonotype was counted between two and nine times. The chain recombines TRBV7-9 with TRBJ2-5; 10 nucleotides line up with TRBD1. The CDR3 sequence is 15 residues long. V dropped 1 base and J dropped 5; count of bases not matched to a gene: 4. Germline V CDR1 and CDR2: SEHNR, FQNEAQ (reference sequence). The CDR3 sequence is CASSLVGQGMETQYF. The CDR3 DNA reads as TGTGCCAGCAGCTTAGTGGGACAGGGGATGGAGACCCAGTACTTC. Full variable domain (outside the CDR3, taken from reference TRBV7-9 and TRBJ2-5): DTGVSQNPRHKITKRGQNVTFRCDPISEHNRLYWYRQTLGQGPEFLTYFQNEAQLEKSRLLSDRFSAERPKGSFSTLEIQRTEQGDSAMYLCASSLVGQGMETQYFGPGTRLLVL.

This clonotype was picked up a small number of times. The J gene is TRBJ2-2, the V gene TRBV6-5; D uncertain. The germline gives CDR1 MNHEY, CDR2 SVGAGI. CDR3 size: 16 residues. V was trimmed by 2 bases and J by 1 base, leaving 11 bases between them. CDR3 amino acids: CASSYDGRRNTGELFF. CDR3 coding DNA: TGTGCCAGCAGTTACGATGGACGCCGGAACACCGGGGAGCTGTTTTTT.

This clonotype was observed a few times. The chain combines TRBV2 with TRBJ2-1, with D possibly being TRBD2 (6 bases). Germline V lookup: CDR1 SNHLY, CDR2 FYNNEI. Deletions cut 7 bases from V and 2 bases from J, with 18 bases between. CDR3 length: 16 residues. The CDR3 reads CASKFLLAVTYNEQFF. In nucleotides, the CDR3 is TGTGCCAGCAAGTTCCTCTTAGCGGTTACCTACAATGAGCAGTTCTTC.

The gene calls are TRBV23-1 and TRBJ2-1; possibly TRBD1 for D (6 bases). TRBV23-1 is recorded as an ORF, its role being uncertain. The CDR3 extends over 16 amino acids. Trimming removed 7 bases at V and 4 bases at J, with 20 bases between. CDR3: CASNWDTHLDYNEQFF. Written as DNA, the CDR3 is TGCGCCAGCAACTGGGACACTCACCTAGATTACAATGAGCAGTTCTTC.

The chain carries TRBV7-9 and TRBJ1-1, with 8 positions matching TRBD1. The CDR3 runs to 16 residues. The V and J ends lost 6 bases and 4 bases, in that order; junction bases with no gene match: 13. CDR1 is SEHNR and CDR2 is FQNEAQ in the germline V gene (reference sequence). The CDR3 DNA is TGTGCCAGCAGGGGGGACAGGTCCGATAAGACCACTGAAGCTTTCTTT. Translating it yields CASRGDRSDKTTEAFF. Full variable domain (rest looked up from reference TRBV7-9 and TRBJ1-1): DTGVSQNPRHKITKRGQNVTFRCDPISEHNRLYWYRQTLGQGPEFLTYFQNEAQLEKSRLLSDRFSAERPKGSFSTLEIQRTEQGDSAMYLCASRGDRSDKTTEAFFGQGTRLTVV.

This clonotype turned up a few times. The V and J genes are TRBV5-1 and TRBJ2-7, with 7 bases identical to TRBD1. This CDR3 comprises 15 residues. Losses at the gene ends were 4 bases for V and 5 bases for J; bases not matched to a gene: 12. Germline values: CDR1 SGHRS, CDR2 YFSETQ. This CDR3 is CASSPIDRELDEQYF. The CDR3 bases are TGCGCCAGCAGCCCTATTGACAGGGAGCTGGACGAGCAGTACTTC.

This clonotype was detected a few times. V usage is TRBV27 and J usage is TRBJ2-7; D is possibly TRBD2 (5 bases). The germline V and J ends were trimmed by 4 bases and 0 bases, with 7 bases remaining between them. CDR3 length: 13 residues. The germline gives CDR1 MNHEY, CDR2 SMNVEV (reference sequence). The CDR3 coding sequence is TGTGCCAGCAGTTACCGGGGCTCCTACGAGCAGTACTTC. Its translation is CASSYRGSYEQYF.

This clonotype has a handful of counts. The genes are TRBV27 and TRBJ2-2; D may be TRBD2 (6 bases). CDR1 is MNHEY and CDR2 is SMNVEV in the germline V gene (reference sequence). V lost 2 bases and J lost 1, with 8 bases in between. This CDR3 has 15 amino acids. The CDR3 is CASSLNGGNTGELFF. Here the CDR3 DNA reads TGTGCCAGCAGTTTAAACGGGGGGAACACCGGGGAGCTGTTTTTT.

In this sample, this clonotype turned up a few times. The J gene is TRBJ2-5, the V gene TRBV4-3, with D maybe TRBD1 (5 bases). CDR3 length: 16 residues. V was shortened by 4 bases and J by 2 bases, with 17 bases between the two germline ends. Germline V CDR1 and CDR2: LGHNA, YSLEER. The CDR3 DNA reads TGCGCCAGCAGCCCAGGCGGCGCAGGGCCGCAAGAGACCCAGTACTTC. It is translated as CASSPGGAGPQETQYF.

This clonotype was seen more than once but under ten times. The rearrangement uses TRBV5-1 and TRBJ1-1, with no clear D. There are 13 residues in the CDR3. The V end was cut by 0 bases, the J end by 7 bases, with 10 bases between. Germline V lookup: CDR1 SGHRS, CDR2 YFSETQ. The CDR3 region is CASSLASGSEAFF. CDR3 nucleotide sequence: TGCGCCAGCAGCTTGGCCTCGGGGAGTGAAGCTTTCTTT.

This clonotype showed up just a few times. This chain links TRBV4-2 with TRBJ1-1; D ambiguous. Trimming removed 0 bases from V and 1 base from J, with 9 bases in between. The germline V gene has CDR1 LGHNA and CDR2 YNFKEQ. This CDR3 region has 15 residues. As DNA, the CDR3 is TGTGCCAGCAGCCAAGAGCCGTCGGCGAACACTGAAGCTTTCTTT. The encoded protein is CASSQEPSANTEAFF.

This clonotype was seen a few times. The rearrangement uses TRBV5-8 and TRBJ2-7, with 8 nucleotides matching TRBD1. The V and J ends lost 4 bases and 3 bases, in that order; junction bases with no gene match: 3. This CDR3 has 13 residues. Germline CDR1 is SGHTS and CDR2 is YDEGEE. The CDR3 loop is CASSDRGDYEQYF. CDR3 DNA sequence: TGTGCCAGCAGCGACAGGGGAGACTACGAGCAGTACTTC.